One and the same sample provided the 6 T cell receptor beta chains below, sequenced in a study of monozygotic twins with inflammatory bowel disease. TCRdb reprocessed the 5' RACE reads; each CDR3 protein has one entry and no DNA is given. The repertoire table contains under 150,000 distinct CDR3 sequences. Sequencing was performed on blood. These TCRs come from a human donor with ulcerative colitis or Crohn's disease, or a healthy co-twin of an affected twin (not recorded which).

The V call is TRBV7-2, the J call TRBJ2-7. CDR1 and CDR2 (germline): SGHTA, FQGNSA. CDR3 size: 12 residues. CDR3: CASSSAGFEQYF. The full variable domain, with the rest looked up from reference TRBV7-2 and TRBJ2-7, is GAGVSQSPSNKVTEKGKDVELRCDPISGHTALYWYRQSLGQGLEFLIYFQGNSAPDKSGLPSDRFSAERTGGSVSTLTIQRTQQEDSAVYLCASSSAGFEQYFGPGTRLTVT.

The chain has TRBV29-1 and TRBJ2-7; TCRdb selects TRBD1, and the lack of DNA leaves this call unchecked. This CDR3 contains 13 residues. Germline loops: CDR1 SQVTM, CDR2 ANQGSEA. The CDR3 is CSVVAGGLYEQYF.

The rearrangement links TRBV20-1 to TRBJ2-3; checking the TCRdb D call of TRBD2 is not possible without DNA. This CDR3 has 16 residues. CDR1 and CDR2 (germline): DFQATT, SNEGSKA (reference sequence). The CDR3 loop is CSARRLAGGRGDTQYF.

V is TRBV20-1 and J is TRBJ2-3; the TRBD2 assignment by TCRdb is unverifiable without DNA. The CDR3 has 17 residues. CDR1 is DFQATT, CDR2 SNEGSKA, per germline (reference sequence). CDR3 protein: CSARHSGDPSSTDTQYF.

The chain links TRBV12-3 or TRBV12-4 to TRBJ2-2; TCRdb's D call, TRBD1, is unchecked because there is no DNA. The CDR3 is 15 residues long. This CDR3 reads CASSRTGGRNGELFF.

The rearrangement links TRBV7-2 to TRBJ1-1. The CDR3 totals 15 residues. The germline CDR1 and CDR2 sequences are SGHTA and FQGNSA. CDR3 sequence reads: CASRDMGKGYTEAFF.